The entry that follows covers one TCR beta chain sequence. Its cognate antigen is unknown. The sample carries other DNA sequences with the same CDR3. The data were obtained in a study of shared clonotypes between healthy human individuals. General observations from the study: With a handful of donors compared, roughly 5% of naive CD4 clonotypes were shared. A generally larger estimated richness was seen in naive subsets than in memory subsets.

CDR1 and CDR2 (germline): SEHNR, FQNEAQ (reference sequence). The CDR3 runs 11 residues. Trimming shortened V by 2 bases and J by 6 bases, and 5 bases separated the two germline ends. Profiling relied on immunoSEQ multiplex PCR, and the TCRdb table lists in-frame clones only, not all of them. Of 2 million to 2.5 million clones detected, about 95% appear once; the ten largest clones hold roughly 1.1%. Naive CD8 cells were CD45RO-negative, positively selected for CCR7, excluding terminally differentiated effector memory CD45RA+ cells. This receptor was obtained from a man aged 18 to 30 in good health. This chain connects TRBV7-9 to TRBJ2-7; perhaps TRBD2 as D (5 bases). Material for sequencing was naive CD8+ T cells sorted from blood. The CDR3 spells CASSLSGEQYF. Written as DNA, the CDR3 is TGTGCCAGCAGCTTAAGCGGCGAGCAGTACTTC. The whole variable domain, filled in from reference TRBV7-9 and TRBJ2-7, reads DTGVSQNPRHKITKRGQNVTFRCDPISEHNRLYWYRQTLGQGPEFLTYFQNEAQLEKSRLLSDRFSAERPKGSFSTLEIQRTEQGDSAMYLCASSLSGEQYFGPGTRLTVT.